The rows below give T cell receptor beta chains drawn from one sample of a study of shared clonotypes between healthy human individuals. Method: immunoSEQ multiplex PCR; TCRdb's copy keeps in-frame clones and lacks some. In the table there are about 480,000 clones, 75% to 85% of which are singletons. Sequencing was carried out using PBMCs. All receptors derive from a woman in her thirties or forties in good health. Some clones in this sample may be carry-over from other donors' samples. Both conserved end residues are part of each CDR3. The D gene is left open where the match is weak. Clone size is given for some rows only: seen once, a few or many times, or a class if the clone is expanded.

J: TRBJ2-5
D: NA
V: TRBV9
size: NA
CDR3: CASSRSGAETQYF
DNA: TGTGCCAGCAGCCGGTCAGGGGCTGAGACCCAGTACTTC

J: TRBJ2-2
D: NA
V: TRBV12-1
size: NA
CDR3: CASSPTHRASCTGELFF
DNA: TGTGCCAGCAGCCCGACCCACAGGGCTTCGTGCACCGGGGAGCTGTTTTTT

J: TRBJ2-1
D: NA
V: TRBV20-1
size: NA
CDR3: CSARREEQFF
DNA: TGCAGTGCTAGGCGGGAAGAGCAGTTCTTC

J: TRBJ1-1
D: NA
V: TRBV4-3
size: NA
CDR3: CASRMGENTEAFF
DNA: TGCGCCAGCAGAATGGGCGAGAACACTGAAGCTTTCTTT

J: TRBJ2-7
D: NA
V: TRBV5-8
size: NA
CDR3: CASSLGPAGGFYEQYF
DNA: TGTGCCAGCAGCTTGGGCCCGGCGGGTGGATTTTACGAGCAGTACTTC

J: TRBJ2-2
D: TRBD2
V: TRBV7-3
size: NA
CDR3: CASSLAGDGELFF
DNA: TGTGCCAGCAGCTTAGCGGGGGATGGGGAGCTGTTTTTT

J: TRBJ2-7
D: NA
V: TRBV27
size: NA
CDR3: CASSRYRTWSSYEQYF
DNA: TGTGCCAGCAGTAGGTACAGGACATGGAGCTCCTACGAGCAGTACTTC

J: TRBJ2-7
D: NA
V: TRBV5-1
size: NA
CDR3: CASSLGSSYEQYF
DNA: TGCGCCAGCAGCTTGGGGAGCTCCTACGAGCAGTACTTC

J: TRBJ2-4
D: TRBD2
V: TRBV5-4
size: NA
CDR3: CASSPLVGGTGENIQYF
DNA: TGTGCCAGCAGCCCCTTGGTGGGGGGGACGGGAGAAAACATTCAGTACTTC

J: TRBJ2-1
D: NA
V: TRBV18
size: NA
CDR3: CASSPPSGGIHNEQFF
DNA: TGTGCCAGCTCACCACCGTCGGGGGGCATTCACAATGAGCAGTTCTTC

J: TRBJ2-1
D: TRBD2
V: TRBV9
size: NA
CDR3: CASSVGGSGSHYEQFF
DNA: TGTGCCAGCAGCGTAGGGGGAAGCGGGAGTCACTATGAGCAGTTCTTC

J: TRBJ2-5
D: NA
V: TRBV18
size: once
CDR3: CASSPRVRGETQYF
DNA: TGTGCCAGCTCACCACGGGTCAGGGGAGAGACCCAGTACTTC

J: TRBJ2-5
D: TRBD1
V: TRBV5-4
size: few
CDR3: CASSYRQGIGETQYF
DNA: TGTGCCAGCAGCTATAGACAGGGGATAGGAGAGACCCAGTACTTC

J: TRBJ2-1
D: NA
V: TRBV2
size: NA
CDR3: CASTRDRNNEQFF
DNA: TGTGCCAGCACCCGGGACCGTAACAATGAGCAGTTCTTC

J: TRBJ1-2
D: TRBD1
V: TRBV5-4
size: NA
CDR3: CASNTGTGSFGYTF
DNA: TGTGCCAGCAACACCGGGACAGGGAGCTTTGGCTACACCTTC

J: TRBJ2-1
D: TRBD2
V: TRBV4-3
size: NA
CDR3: CASSQALAGADYNEQFF
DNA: TGCGCCAGCAGCCAAGCACTAGCGGGAGCGGATTACAATGAGCAGTTCTTC

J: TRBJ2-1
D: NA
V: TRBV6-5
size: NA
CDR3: CASSPVAASYNEQFF
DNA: TGTGCCAGCAGCCCCGTAGCGGCCTCCTACAATGAGCAGTTCTTC

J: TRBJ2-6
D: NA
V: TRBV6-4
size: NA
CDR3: CASSVDSFSGANVLTF
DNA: TGTGCCAGCAGTGTAGACAGCTTCTCTGGGGCCAACGTCCTGACTTTC

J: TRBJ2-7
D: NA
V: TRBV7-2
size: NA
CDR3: CASSLERGFYEQYF
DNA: TGTGCCAGCAGCTTAGAACGGGGATTCTACGAGCAGTACTTC

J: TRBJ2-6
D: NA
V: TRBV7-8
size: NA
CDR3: CASSPRGANVLTF
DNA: TGTGCCAGCAGTCCACGTGGGGCCAACGTCCTGACTTTC

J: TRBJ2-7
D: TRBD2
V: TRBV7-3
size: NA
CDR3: CASSRPGTSGSTEQYF
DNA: TGTGCCAGCAGTCGTCCCGGGACTAGCGGGAGTACCGAGCAGTACTTC

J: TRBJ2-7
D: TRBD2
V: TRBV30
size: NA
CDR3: CAWSRGGGPAYEQYF
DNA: TGTGCCTGGAGCCGGGGCGGGGGGCCGGCCTACGAGCAGTACTTC

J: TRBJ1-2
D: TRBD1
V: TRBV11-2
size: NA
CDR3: CASSIGTGSTYTF
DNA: TGTGCCAGCAGCATCGGGACAGGGAGTACTTACACCTTC

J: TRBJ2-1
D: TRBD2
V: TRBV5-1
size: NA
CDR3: CASSLGLAGTYNEQFF
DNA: TGCGCCAGCAGCTTGGGGCTAGCGGGGACCTACAATGAGCAGTTCTTC

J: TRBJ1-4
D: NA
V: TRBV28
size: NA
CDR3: CASRSSSRSGKLFF
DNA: TGTGCCAGCAGATCTTCCTCGAGGTCCGGAAAACTGTTTTTT

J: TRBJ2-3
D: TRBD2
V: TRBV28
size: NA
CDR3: CASSQPGLAGGTSAQETQYF
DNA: TGTGCCAGCAGCCAACCGGGACTAGCGGGAGGGACATCCGCCCAAGAGACGCAGTATTTT

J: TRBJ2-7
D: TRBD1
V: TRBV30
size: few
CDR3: CAWRGQGALTAYEQYF
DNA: TGTGCCTGGAGGGGGCAGGGGGCGTTGACGGCCTACGAGCAGTACTTC

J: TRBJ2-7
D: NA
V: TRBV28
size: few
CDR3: CASSLAIEAYEQYF
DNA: TGTGCCAGCAGTCTTGCGATAGAGGCCTACGAGCAGTACTTC

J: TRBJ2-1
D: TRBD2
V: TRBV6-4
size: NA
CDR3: CASSGEGWYNEQFF
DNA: TGTGCCAGCAGCGGGGAGGGGTGGTACAATGAGCAGTTCTTC

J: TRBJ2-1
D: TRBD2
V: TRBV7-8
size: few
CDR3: CASSLSGRAMVF
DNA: TGTGCCAGCAGCTTAAGTGGGAGGGCCATGGTCTTC

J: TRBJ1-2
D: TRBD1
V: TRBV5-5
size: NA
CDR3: CASSLAVGQDGYTF
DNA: TGTGCCAGCAGCTTGGCCGTAGGACAGGATGGCTACACCTTC

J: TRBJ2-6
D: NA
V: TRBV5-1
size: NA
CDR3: CASSLGPPGANVLTF
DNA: TGCGCCAGCAGCTTGGGGCCCCCTGGGGCCAACGTCCTGACTTTC

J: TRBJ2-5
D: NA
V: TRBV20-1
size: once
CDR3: CSVVRETQYF
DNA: TGCAGTGTCGTTAGGGAGACCCAGTACTTC

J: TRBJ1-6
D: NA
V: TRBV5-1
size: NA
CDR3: CASSLGTRAVDLHF
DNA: TGCGCCAGCAGCCTAGGGACACGGGCTGTGGACCTCCACTTT

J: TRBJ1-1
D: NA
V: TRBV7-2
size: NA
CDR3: CASSLGVTNTEAFF
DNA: TGTGCCAGCAGCTTAGGGGTTACGAACACTGAAGCTTTCTTT

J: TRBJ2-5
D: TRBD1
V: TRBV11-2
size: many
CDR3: CASSLDFKDRGSWETQYF
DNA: TGTGCCAGCAGCTTAGATTTCAAGGACAGGGGGAGTTGGGAGACCCAGTACTTC

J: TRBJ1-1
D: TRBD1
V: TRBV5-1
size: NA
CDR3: CASSHGQGNTEAFF
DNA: TGCGCCAGCAGCCACGGACAGGGGAACACTGAAGCTTTCTTT

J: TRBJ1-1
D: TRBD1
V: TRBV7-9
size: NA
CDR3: CASSLGTGGKAFF
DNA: TGTGCCAGCAGCCTCGGGACAGGGGGAAAAGCTTTCTTT

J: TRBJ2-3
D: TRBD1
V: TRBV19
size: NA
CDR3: CASSIDSQGVDTQYF
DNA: TGTGCCAGTAGTATAGATAGCCAGGGGGTGGATACGCAGTATTTT

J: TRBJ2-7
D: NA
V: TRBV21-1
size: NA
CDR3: CASRQSHGLNYEQYF
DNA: TGTGCCAGCAGACAAAGTCACGGGCTCAACTACGAGCAGTACTTC

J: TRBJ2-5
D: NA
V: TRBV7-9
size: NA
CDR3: CASSPRGSGLPTETQYF
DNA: TGTGCCAGCAGCCCAAGGGGAAGTGGACTACCTACTGAGACCCAGTACTTC

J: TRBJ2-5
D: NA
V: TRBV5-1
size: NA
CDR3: CASSLGSTGETQYF
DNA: TGCGCCAGCAGCTTGGGTAGTACGGGGGAGACCCAGTACTTC

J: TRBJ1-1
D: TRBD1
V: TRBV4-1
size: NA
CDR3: CASSQGQGAMNTEAFF
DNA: TGCGCCAGCAGCCAAGGACAGGGGGCCATGAACACTGAAGCTTTCTTT

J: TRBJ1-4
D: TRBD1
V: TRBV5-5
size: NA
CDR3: CASSLVEGAEKLFF
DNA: TGTGCCAGCAGCTTGGTTGAGGGGGCGGAAAAACTGTTTTTT

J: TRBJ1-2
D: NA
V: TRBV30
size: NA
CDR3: CAWGTNYGYTF
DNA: TGTGCCTGGGGGACTAACTATGGCTACACCTTC

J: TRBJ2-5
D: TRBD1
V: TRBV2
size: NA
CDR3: CASSVGQGKETQYF
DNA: TGTGCCAGCAGTGTTGGACAGGGAAAAGAGACCCAGTACTTC

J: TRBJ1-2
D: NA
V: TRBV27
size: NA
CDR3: CASRGAGANGYTF
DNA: TGTGCCAGCAGGGGGGCAGGGGCGAATGGCTACACCTTC

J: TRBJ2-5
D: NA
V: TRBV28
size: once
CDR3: CASSTMGGELAQYF
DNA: TGTGCCAGCAGTACTATGGGTGGGGAATTGGCCCAGTACTTC

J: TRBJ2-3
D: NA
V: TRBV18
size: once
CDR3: CASSPRDITDTQYF
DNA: TGTGCCAGCTCACCACGGGACATCACAGATACGCAGTATTTT

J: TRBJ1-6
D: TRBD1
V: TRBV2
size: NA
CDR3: CASNDDRVENSPLHF
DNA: TGTGCCAGCAACGACGACAGGGTGGAGAATTCACCCCTCCACTTT

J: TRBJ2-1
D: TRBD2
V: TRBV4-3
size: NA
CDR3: CASSHGTSGYNEQFF
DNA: TGCGCCAGCAGCCACGGGACTAGCGGCTACAATGAGCAGTTCTTC

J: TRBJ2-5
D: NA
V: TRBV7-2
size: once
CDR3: CASSRRDQETQYF
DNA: TGTGCCAGCAGTCGGCGGGACCAAGAGACCCAGTACTTC

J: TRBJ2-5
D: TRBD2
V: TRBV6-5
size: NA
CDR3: CASSYRPWGGQETQYF
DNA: TGTGCCAGCAGTTACCGCCCCTGGGGGGGACAAGAGACCCAGTACTTC

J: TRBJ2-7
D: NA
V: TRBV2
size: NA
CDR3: CASSEKSTVLYF
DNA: TGTGCCAGCAGTGAAAAGTCCACGGTGCTGTACTTC

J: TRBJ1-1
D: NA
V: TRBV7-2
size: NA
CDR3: CASSLAQDIEAFF
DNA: TGTGCCAGCAGCTTAGCGCAGGACATAGAAGCTTTCTTT